This T cell receptor beta chain was recorded in a study of cytomegalovirus exposure and HLA in healthy donors. The PCR employed 60 Vbeta primers together with 13 Jbeta primers. Produced via immunoSEQ multiplex PCR; TCRdb's table is partial and in-frame only. The sample contains 150,000 or so clones, roughly 80% of which appear only once. Study outcomes and limitations: DRB1 had the most TCR associations and HLA-C the fewest, a later analysis found, with rates varying by HLA locus. Later on, an analysis tied about 17,000 TCR beta sequences to HLA alleles at 0.05 false discovery rate.

The germline CDR1 and CDR2 sequences are SEHNR and FQNEAQ (reference sequence). The CDR3 has 13 amino acids. J lost 12 bases, V lost 4 bases, and 9 bases had no gene match. In this sample, this clone turned up once. Its target is not known. The V and J genes are TRBV7-9 and TRBJ1-2, with TRBD1 matching over 9 bases. The TCR comes from a woman under 40 in good health and CMV-seronegative. The source material was PBMCs. CDR3 DNA sequence: TGTGCCAGCAGCTCGGGGGGGACAGGGAAGGACACCTTC. Protein: CASSSGGTGKDTF. Using reference TRBV7-9 and TRBJ1-2 for the parts outside the CDR3, the full variable domain is DTGVSQNPRHKITKRGQNVTFRCDPISEHNRLYWYRQTLGQGPEFLTYFQNEAQLEKSRLLSDRFSAERPKGSFSTLEIQRTEQGDSAMYLCASSSGGTGKDTFGSGTRLTVV.